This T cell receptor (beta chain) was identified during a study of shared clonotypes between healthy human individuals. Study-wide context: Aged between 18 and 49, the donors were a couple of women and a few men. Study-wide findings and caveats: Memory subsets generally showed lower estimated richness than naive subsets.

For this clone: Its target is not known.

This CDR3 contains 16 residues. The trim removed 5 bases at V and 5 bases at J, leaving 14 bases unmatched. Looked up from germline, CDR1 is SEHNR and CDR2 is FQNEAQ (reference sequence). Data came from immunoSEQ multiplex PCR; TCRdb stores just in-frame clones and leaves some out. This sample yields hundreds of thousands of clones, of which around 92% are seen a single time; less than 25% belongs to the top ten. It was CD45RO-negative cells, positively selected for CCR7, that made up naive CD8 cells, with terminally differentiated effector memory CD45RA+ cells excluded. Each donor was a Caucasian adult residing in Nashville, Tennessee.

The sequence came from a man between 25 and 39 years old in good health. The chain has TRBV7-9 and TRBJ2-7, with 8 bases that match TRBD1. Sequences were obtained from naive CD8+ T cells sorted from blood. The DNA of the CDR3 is TGTGCCAGCAGCCCTCCCCCCGGGACAGGTCACCACGAGCAGTACTTC. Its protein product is CASSPPPGTGHHEQYF.